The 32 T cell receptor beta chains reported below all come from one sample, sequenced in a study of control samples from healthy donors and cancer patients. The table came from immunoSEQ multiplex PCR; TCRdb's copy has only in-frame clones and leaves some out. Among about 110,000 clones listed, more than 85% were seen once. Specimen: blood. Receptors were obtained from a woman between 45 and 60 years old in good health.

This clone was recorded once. In DNA form, the CDR3 reads TGTGCCATCAGTGAGAAATTGACAAGTTATAGCAATCAGCCCCAGCATTTT. Translation: CAISEKLTSYSNQPQHF. The chain links TRBV10-3 to TRBJ1-5; D ambiguous. With 2 bases removed from V and 0 bases from J, the gap between germline ends came to 14 bases. Germline CDR1 and CDR2: ENHRY and SYGVKD. This CDR3 spans 17 amino acids.

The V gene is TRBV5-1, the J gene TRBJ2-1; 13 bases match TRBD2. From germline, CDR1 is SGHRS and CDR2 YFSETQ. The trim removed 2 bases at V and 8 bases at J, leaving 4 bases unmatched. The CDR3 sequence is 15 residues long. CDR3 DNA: TGCGCCAGCAGCTTACTAGCGGGGGGGCAGTATGAGCAGTTCTTC. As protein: CASSLLAGGQYEQFF.

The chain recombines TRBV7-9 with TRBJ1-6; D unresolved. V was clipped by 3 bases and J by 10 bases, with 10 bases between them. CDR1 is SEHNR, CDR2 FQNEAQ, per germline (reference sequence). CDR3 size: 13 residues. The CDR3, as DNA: TGTGCCAGCAGCTTTTATCGAAACTCACCCCTCCACTTT. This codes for CASSFYRNSPLHF.

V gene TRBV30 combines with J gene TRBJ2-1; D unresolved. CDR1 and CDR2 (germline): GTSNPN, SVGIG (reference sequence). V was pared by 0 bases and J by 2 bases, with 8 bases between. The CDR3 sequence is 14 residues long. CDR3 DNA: TGTGCCTGGAGTGTACTTTATCCCTACAATGAGCAGTTCTTC. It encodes CAWSVLYPYNEQFF.

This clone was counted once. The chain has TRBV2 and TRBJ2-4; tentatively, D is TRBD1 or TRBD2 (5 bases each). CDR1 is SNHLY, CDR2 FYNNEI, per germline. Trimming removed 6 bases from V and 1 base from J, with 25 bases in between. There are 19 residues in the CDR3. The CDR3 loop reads CASRGREDSGEFAKNIQYF. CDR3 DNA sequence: TGTGCCAGCAGGGGACGGGAAGACTCTGGGGAATTTGCCAAAAACATTCAGTACTTC.

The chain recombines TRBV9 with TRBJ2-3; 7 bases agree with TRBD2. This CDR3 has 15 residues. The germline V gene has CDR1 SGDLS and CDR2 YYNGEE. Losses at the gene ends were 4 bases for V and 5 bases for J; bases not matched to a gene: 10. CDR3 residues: CASSQWAGARDTQYF. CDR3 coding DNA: TGTGCCAGCAGCCAATGGGCGGGAGCGAGAGATACGCAGTATTTT.

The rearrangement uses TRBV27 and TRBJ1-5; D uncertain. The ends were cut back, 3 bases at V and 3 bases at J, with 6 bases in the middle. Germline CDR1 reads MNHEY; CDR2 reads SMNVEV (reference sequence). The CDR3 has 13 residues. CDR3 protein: CASSFTLNQPQHF. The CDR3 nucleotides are TGTGCCAGCAGTTTTACCCTCAATCAGCCCCAGCATTTT.

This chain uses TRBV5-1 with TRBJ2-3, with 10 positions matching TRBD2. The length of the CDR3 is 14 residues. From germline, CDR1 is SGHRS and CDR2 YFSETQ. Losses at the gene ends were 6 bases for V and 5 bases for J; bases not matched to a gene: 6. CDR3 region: CASTSGGVRDTQYF. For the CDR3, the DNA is TGCGCCAGCACGAGCGGGGGGGTACGAGATACGCAGTATTTT.

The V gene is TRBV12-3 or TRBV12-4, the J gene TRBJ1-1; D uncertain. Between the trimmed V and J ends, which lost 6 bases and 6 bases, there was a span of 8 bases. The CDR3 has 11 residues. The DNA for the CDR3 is TGTGCCAGCAGGGAGGGCTCTGAAGCTTTCTTT. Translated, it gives CASREGSEAFF.

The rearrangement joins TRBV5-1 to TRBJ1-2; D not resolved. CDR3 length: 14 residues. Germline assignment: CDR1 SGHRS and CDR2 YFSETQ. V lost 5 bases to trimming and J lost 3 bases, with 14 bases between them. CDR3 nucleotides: TGCGCCAGCAGTCCCGCCGGATGGGACTATGGCTACACCTTC. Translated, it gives CASSPAGWDYGYTF.

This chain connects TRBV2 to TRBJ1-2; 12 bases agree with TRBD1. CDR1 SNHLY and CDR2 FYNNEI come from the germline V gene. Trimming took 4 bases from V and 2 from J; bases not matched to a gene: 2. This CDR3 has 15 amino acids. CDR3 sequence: CASSGDRGPNYGYTF. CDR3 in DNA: TGTGCCAGCAGTGGGGACAGGGGGCCCAACTATGGCTACACCTTC.

CDR3 nucleotides: TGTGCCAGCAGCGTAAGCGGGGGGGTCACAGATACGCAGTATTTT. This translates into CASSVSGGVTDTQYF. The V gene is TRBV9, the J gene TRBJ2-3; 10 bases are a match to TRBD2. From germline, CDR1 is SGDLS and CDR2 YYNGEE. The CDR3 loop spans 15 amino acids. J was trimmed by 2 bases and V by 1 base; bases with no gene match: 1.

CDR3 amino acids: CATSDFSGKDTQYF. The CDR3 DNA sequence: TGTGCCACCAGTGATTTTTCAGGAAAAGATACGCAGTATTTT. The rearrangement links TRBV24-1 to TRBJ2-3; unclear D gene. From germline, CDR1 is KGHDR and CDR2 SFDVKD. This CDR3 is built from 14 residues. V lost 1 base to trimming and J lost 5 bases, with 9 bases between them.

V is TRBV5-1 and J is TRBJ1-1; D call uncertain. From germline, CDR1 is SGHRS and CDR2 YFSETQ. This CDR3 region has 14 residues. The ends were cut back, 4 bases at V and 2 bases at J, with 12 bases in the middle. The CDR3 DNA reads TGCGCCAGCAGCGTCGCCCCCGCAAACACTGAAGCTTTCTTT. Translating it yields CASSVAPANTEAFF.

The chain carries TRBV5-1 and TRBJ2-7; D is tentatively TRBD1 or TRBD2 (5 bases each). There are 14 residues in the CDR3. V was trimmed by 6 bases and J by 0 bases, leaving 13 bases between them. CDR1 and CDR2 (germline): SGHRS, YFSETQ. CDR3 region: CASKRGESSYEQYF. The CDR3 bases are TGCGCCAGCAAAAGGGGAGAGAGCTCCTACGAGCAGTACTTC.

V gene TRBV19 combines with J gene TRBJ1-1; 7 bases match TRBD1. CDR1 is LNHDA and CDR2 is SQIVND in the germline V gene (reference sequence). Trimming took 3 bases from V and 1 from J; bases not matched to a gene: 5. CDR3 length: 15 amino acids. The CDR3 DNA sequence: TGTGCCAGTAGTATGGCAGGGGGTTGGAACACTGAAGCTTTCTTT. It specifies CASSMAGGWNTEAFF.

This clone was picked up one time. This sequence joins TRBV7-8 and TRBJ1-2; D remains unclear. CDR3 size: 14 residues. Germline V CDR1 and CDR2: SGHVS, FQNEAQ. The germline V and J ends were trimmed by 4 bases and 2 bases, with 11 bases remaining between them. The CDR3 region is CASSSGPENYGYTF. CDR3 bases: TGTGCCAGCAGCTCTGGACCTGAGAACTATGGCTACACCTTC.

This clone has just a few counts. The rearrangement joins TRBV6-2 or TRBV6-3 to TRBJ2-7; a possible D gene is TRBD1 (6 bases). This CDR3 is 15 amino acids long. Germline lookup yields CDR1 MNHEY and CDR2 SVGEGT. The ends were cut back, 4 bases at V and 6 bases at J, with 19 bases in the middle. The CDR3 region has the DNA TGTGCCAGCAGTTCACGCAGGGGCGAGGGCGCCGAGCAGTACGTC. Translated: CASSSRRGEGAEQYV.

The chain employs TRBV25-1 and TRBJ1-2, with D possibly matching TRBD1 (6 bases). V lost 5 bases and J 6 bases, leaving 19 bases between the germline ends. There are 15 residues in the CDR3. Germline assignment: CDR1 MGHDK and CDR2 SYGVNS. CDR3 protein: CASSSPGGGGNGYTF. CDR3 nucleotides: TGTGCCAGCAGTTCCCCGGGAGGGGGGGGTAATGGCTACACCTTC.

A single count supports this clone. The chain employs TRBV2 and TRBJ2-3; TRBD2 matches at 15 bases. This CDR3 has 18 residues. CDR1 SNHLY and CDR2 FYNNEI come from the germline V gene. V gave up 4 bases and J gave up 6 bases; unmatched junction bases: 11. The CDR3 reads CASSGTWTSGGDGDTQYF. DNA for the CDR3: TGTGCCAGCAGTGGGACTTGGACTAGCGGGGGGGACGGGGATACGCAGTATTTT.

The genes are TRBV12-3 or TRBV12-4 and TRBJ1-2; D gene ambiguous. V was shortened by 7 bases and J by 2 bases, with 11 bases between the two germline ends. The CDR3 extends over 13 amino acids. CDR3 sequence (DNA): TGTGCCAGCAACCTTCGGGGAAACTATGGCTACACCTTC. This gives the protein CASNLRGNYGYTF.

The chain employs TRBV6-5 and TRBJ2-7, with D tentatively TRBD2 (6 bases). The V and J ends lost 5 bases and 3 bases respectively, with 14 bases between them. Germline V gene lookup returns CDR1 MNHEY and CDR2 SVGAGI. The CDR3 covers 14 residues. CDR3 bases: TGTGCCAGCAGTAAGATGGGGGGTAACTACGAGCAGTACTTC. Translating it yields CASSKMGGNYEQYF.

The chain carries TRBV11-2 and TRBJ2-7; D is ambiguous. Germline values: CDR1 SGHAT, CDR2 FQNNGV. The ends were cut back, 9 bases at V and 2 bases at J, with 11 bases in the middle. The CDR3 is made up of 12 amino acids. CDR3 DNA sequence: TGTGCCAGTCAGAAGGATCCCTACGAGCAGTACTTC. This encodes CASQKDPYEQYF.

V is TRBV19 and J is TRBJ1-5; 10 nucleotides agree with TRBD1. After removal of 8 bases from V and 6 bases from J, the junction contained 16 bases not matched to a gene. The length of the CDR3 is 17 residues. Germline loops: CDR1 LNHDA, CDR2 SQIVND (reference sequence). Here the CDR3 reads CASSPPWDRGRRQPQHF. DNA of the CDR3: TGTGCCAGTTCTCCTCCATGGGACAGGGGACGGCGTCAGCCCCAGCATTTT.

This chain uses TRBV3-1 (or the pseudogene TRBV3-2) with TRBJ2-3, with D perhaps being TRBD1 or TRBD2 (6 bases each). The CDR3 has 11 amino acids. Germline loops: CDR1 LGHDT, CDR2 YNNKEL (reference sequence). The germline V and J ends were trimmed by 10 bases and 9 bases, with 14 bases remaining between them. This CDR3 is CATEGGETQYF. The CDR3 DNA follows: TGTGCCACCGAGGGGGGAGAGACGCAGTATTTT.

CDR3 sequence (DNA): TGTGCCAGCAGCGTAGCGATCAGGGGGCTTATTGAAAAACTGTTTTTT. Amino acid sequence: CASSVAIRGLIEKLFF. This chain uses TRBV9 with TRBJ1-4, with TRBD1 matching 8 bases. Germline loops: CDR1 SGDLS, CDR2 YYNGEE. J gave up 7 bases and V 0 bases, and 8 bases lay outside the gene matches. The CDR3 is made up of 16 amino acids.

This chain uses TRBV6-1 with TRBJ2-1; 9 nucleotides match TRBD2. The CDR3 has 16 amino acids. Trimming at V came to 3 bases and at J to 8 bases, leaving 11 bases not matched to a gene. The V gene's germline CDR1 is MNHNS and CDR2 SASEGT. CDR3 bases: TGTGCCAGCAGTGATTTACTAGCGGGCCGCGGGGATGAGCAGTTCTTC. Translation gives CASSDLLAGRGDEQFF.

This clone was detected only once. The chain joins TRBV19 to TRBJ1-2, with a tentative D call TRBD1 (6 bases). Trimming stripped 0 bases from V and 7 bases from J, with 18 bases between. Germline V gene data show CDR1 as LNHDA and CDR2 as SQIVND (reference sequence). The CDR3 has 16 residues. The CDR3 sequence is CASSIDPRQVRSGYTF. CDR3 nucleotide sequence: TGTGCCAGTAGTATAGATCCCCGACAGGTTCGGAGTGGCTACACCTTC.

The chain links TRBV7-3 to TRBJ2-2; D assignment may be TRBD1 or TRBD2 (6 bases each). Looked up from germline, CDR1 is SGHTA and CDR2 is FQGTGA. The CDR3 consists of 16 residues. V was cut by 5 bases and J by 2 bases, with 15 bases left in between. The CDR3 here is CASSPGGSTNTGELFF. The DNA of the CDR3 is TGTGCCAGCAGCCCCGGGGGCAGCACAAACACCGGGGAGCTGTTTTTT.

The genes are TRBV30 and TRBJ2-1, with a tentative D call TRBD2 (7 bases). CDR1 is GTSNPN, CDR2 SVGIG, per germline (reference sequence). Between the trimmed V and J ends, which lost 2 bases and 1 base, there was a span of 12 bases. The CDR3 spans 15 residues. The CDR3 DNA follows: TGTGCCTGGAGTTTAAGGGGGGGGTCCTACAATGAGCAGTTCTTC. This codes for CAWSLRGGSYNEQFF.

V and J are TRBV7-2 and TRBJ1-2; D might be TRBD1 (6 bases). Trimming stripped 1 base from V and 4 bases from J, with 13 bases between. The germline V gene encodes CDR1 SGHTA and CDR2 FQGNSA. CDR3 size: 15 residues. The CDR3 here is CASSLGAGDTYGYTF. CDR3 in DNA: TGTGCCAGCAGCTTAGGGGCAGGGGATACCTATGGCTACACCTTC.

The CDR3 spells CASPTGGDYEQYV. Written as DNA, the CDR3 is TGTGCCAGCCCTACAGGGGGGGACTACGAGCAGTACGTC. J is TRBJ2-7 and V is TRBV27; D is perhaps TRBD1 (8 bases). This CDR3 is 13 amino acids long. Germline CDR1 and CDR2: MNHEY and SMNVEV (reference sequence). V shed 8 bases and J shed 3 bases, with 14 bases lying between them.